The 26 T cell receptor beta chains reported below all come from one sample, sequenced in a study of T cell responses to AZD1222 COVID-19 vaccine. Generated by immunoSEQ multiplex PCR, the TCRdb table keeps only in-frame clones and is missing some. Seen here are around 88,000 clones, around nine tenths observed once, and the top ten hold about a tenth. The sample consisted of peripheral blood, taken on day 0 of MenACWY control vaccination. Receptors were obtained from an adult in good health.

The rearrangement links TRBV18 to TRBJ2-3; 8 bases agree with TRBD2. V dropped 2 bases and J dropped 0; count of bases not matched to a gene: 4. Germline V gives CDR1 KGHSH, CDR2 LQKENI. CDR3 length: 16 residues. CDR3 region: CASSPRLATSTDTQYF. The CDR3 DNA follows: TGTGCCAGCTCACCAAGACTAGCGACGAGCACAGATACGCAGTATTTT. Combining the CDR3 with reference TRBV18 and TRBJ2-3 gives the whole variable domain NAGVMQNPRHLVRRRGQEARLRCSPMKGHSHVYWYRQLPEEGLKFMVYLQKENIIDESGMPKERFSAEFPKEGPSILRIQQVVRGDSAAYFCASSPRLATSTDTQYFGPGTRLTVL.

This sequence joins TRBV9 and TRBJ2-5; TRBD2 matches 12 bases. The CDR3 runs 17 residues. Germline lookup yields CDR1 SGDLS and CDR2 YYNGEE. After removal of 4 bases from V and 5 bases from J, the junction contained 12 bases not matched to a gene. DNA for the CDR3: TGTGCCAGCAGCCCTGGACTAGCGGGAACCCGTGGGGAGACCCAGTACTTC. Its translation is CASSPGLAGTRGETQYF.

The CDR3 loop is CAWSVGGLGNQPQHF. CDR3 bases: TGTGCCTGGAGTGTAGGAGGGTTGGGCAATCAGCCCCAGCATTTT. The rearrangement uses TRBV30 and TRBJ1-5; no firm D call. V was shortened by 0 bases and J by 2 bases, with 11 bases between the two germline ends. The CDR3 extends over 15 amino acids. In germline, CDR1 is GTSNPN, CDR2 SVGIG (reference sequence).

This chain links TRBV10-3 with TRBJ2-7, with TRBD1 identical over 7 bases. The CDR3 covers 16 residues. Germline V lookup: CDR1 ENHRY, CDR2 SYGVKD. V lost 2 bases and J lost 4; bases outside the gene matches: 11. The CDR3 loop reads CAISEEKGATSYEQYF. CDR3 coding DNA: TGTGCCATCAGTGAGGAGAAGGGGGCAACGAGTTACGAGCAGTACTTC.

DNA of the CDR3: TGTGCCAGCAGCCATCGAAACCGGGACAGGGACTACGAGCAGTACTTC. As protein: CASSHRNRDRDYEQYF. The chain joins TRBV14 to TRBJ2-7; 9 positions match TRBD1. Germline V gene data show CDR1 as SGHDN and CDR2 as FVKESK. Unmatched junction bases numbered 9, after V lost 3 bases and J lost 3 bases. The length of the CDR3 is 16 residues.

The gene calls are TRBV6-5 and TRBJ1-6, with TRBD1 matching 9 bases. Germline V CDR1 and CDR2: MNHEY, SVGAGI. The CDR3 has 16 residues. Trimming removed 4 bases from V and 9 bases from J; junction bases left unmatched: 10. The CDR3 is CASSSDRGRGISPLHF. DNA for the CDR3: TGTGCCAGCAGTTCGGACAGGGGAAGGGGGATTTCACCCCTCCACTTT.

In its sample, this clone was seen once. The chain carries TRBV11-1 and TRBJ2-1; TRBD1 matches 10 bases. Germline V gene data show CDR1 as SGHAT and CDR2 as FQDESV (reference sequence). The CDR3 has 14 amino acids. V lost 4 bases, J lost 9 bases, and 6 bases stayed unmatched. The CDR3 DNA reads as TGTGCCAGCAGCTCCGCCGGGACAGGGGCTGAGCAGTTCTTC. It codes for CASSSAGTGAEQFF.

This chain joins TRBV18 and TRBJ1-4, with TRBD1 identical over 9 bases. Germline V gene lookup returns CDR1 KGHSH and CDR2 LQKENI. The CDR3 length is 16 residues. The V and J ends lost 4 bases and 5 bases, in that order; junction bases with no gene match: 8. Written as DNA, the CDR3 is TGTGCCAGCTCACAGATTTCCGGGACAGGGAATGAAAAACTGTTTTTT. Translated, it gives CASSQISGTGNEKLFF.

The chain employs TRBV5-6 and TRBJ1-6, with 8 bases identical to TRBD1. Germline V gene lookup returns CDR1 SGHDT and CDR2 YYEEEE. The CDR3 has 16 amino acids. The trim removed 6 bases at V and 10 bases at J, leaving 15 bases unmatched. The CDR3 DNA follows: TGTGCCAGCACCATGTACCCGGACAGGGCAAACTCACCCCTCCACTTT. This sequence encodes CASTMYPDRANSPLHF.

The chain couples TRBV4-1 to TRBJ2-7; D not resolved. V lost 5 bases to trimming and J lost 4 bases, with 6 bases between them. The germline V gene has CDR1 MGHRA and CDR2 YSYEKL. The CDR3 has 11 residues. DNA of the CDR3: TGCGCCAGCAGCTACGGTTACGAGCAGTACTTC. This sequence encodes CASSYGYEQYF.

V gene TRBV6-5 combines with J gene TRBJ2-7; maybe TRBD1 (6 bases). The CDR3 is made up of 15 amino acids. V gave up 6 bases and J gave up 2 bases, with 17 bases separating them. Germline assignment: CDR1 MNHEY and CDR2 SVGAGI. CDR3 sequence (DNA): TGTGCCAGCAGGGTCCCAACAGGGACCGCCTACGAGCAGTACTTC. Residues: CASRVPTGTAYEQYF.

This clone was seen just once. The CDR3 DNA sequence: TGCGCCAGCAGCCAAACCGGGACAGGGTACGGGGTCATTCAGTACTTC. It encodes CASSQTGTGYGVIQYF. This chain links TRBV4-3 with TRBJ2-4; 9 bases are shared with TRBD1. The germline gives CDR1 LGHNA, CDR2 YSLEER. V lost 2 bases, J lost 9 bases, and 11 bases stayed unmatched. The length of the CDR3 is 16 residues.

The chain combines TRBV4-2 with TRBJ2-5; weak D call: TRBD2 (6 bases). Trimming took off 0 bases at V and 2 bases at J, with 10 bases between the two ends. The CDR3 has 15 amino acids. CDR1 is LGHNA and CDR2 is YNFKEQ in the germline V gene. CDR3: CASSQEEGFQETQYF. The DNA of the CDR3 is TGTGCCAGCAGCCAAGAGGAGGGCTTTCAAGAGACCCAGTACTTC.

In this sample, this clone turned up once. The rearrangement uses TRBV7-9 and TRBJ1-1; D not certain. V lost 5 bases, J lost 1 base, and 11 bases lay in between. Germline V gene data show CDR1 as SEHNR and CDR2 as FQNEAQ (reference sequence). The CDR3 runs 14 residues. The CDR3 spells CASSPVGPNTEAFF. DNA of the CDR3: TGTGCCAGCAGCCCAGTCGGACCGAACACTGAAGCTTTCTTT.

The chain is built from TRBV9 and TRBJ1-6, with 9 nucleotides matching TRBD1. The CDR3 is 16 residues long. CDR1 SGDLS and CDR2 YYNGEE come from the germline V gene. V dropped 2 bases and J dropped 0; count of bases not matched to a gene: 0. CDR3 DNA: TGTGCCAGCAGCGTGGGACAGGGCTCCTATAATTCACCCCTCCACTTT. Translation gives CASSVGQGSYNSPLHF.

This clone came up many times. The genes are TRBV25-1 and TRBJ2-4; D possibly corresponds to TRBD2 (5 bases). CDR3 size: 11 residues. CDR1 and CDR2 (germline): MGHDK, SYGVNS. With 5 bases removed from V and 8 bases from J, the gap between germline ends came to 7 bases. The CDR3 loop reads CASSPGDIQYF. CDR3 coding DNA: TGTGCCAGCAGTCCCGGGGACATTCAGTACTTC.

This chain links TRBV4-1 with TRBJ1-5, with unresolved D. The germline gives CDR1 MGHRA, CDR2 YSYEKL. CDR3 length: 14 amino acids. The V end lost 0 bases, the J end lost 9 bases, and 12 bases lay between the germline ends. The CDR3 DNA reads as TGCGCCAGCAGCCAAGAAGGCGCGGCGGCGCCCCAGCATTTT. Translated: CASSQEGAAAPQHF.

The chain is built from TRBV2 and TRBJ1-5, with TRBD1 as a possible D gene (5 bases). CDR3 length equals 15 residues. Trimming stripped 8 bases from V and 3 bases from J, with 17 bases between. Germline CDR1 SNHLY, CDR2 FYNNEI. Here the CDR3 reads CASAWYQGYNQPQHF. DNA for the CDR3: TGTGCCAGCGCATGGTACCAGGGCTACAATCAGCCCCAGCATTTT.

J is TRBJ2-5 and V is TRBV19; a weak D match, TRBD2 (6 bases). The CDR3 runs 13 residues. The V end lost 6 bases, the J end lost 4 bases, and 12 bases lay between the germline ends. Germline V gene sequence: CDR1 LNHDA, CDR2 SQIVND (reference sequence). This chain's CDR3 is CASSPGDGETQYF. The CDR3, as DNA: TGTGCCAGTAGCCCGGGGGACGGAGAGACCCAGTACTTC. Looking up the rest from reference TRBV19 and TRBJ2-5 gives the full variable domain: DGGITQSPKYLFRKEGQNVTLSCEQNLNHDAMYWYRQDPGQGLRLIYYSQIVNDFQKGDIAEGYSVSREKKESFPLTVTSAQKNPTAFYLCASSPGDGETQYFGPGTRLLVL.

This clone appeared a single time. The chain carries TRBV5-1 and TRBJ1-1; no firm D call. Germline V lookup: CDR1 SGHRS, CDR2 YFSETQ. The CDR3 loop spans 13 amino acids. V lost 0 bases, J lost 1 base, and 4 bases lay in between. This chain's CDR3 is CASSLVSNTEAFF. CDR3 DNA sequence: TGCGCCAGCAGCTTGGTTTCGAACACTGAAGCTTTCTTT.

The chain uses TRBV7-3 and TRBJ2-2; D gene uncertain. The V end lost 5 bases, the J end lost 6 bases, and 13 bases lay between the germline ends. The CDR3 runs 14 residues. The germline gives CDR1 SGHTA, CDR2 FQGTGA. The CDR3 DNA is TGTGCCAGCAGCCTATCTTATAGGTCCGGGGAGCTGTTTTTT. Its translation is CASSLSYRSGELFF.

V and J are TRBV21-1 and TRBJ2-3; the DNA was not compared with TRBD2, the D call given in the table. TRBV21-1 is designated a pseudogene. CDR3 length: 16 amino acids. CDR3 sequence reads: CASSKGLAGSSDTQYF. CDR3 sequence (DNA): TGTGCCAGCAGCAAAGGACTAGCGGGGAGTTCAGATACGCAGTATTTT.

The count of this clone is one. One end of the junction fails to match germline, which may point to a read error. The chain has TRBV12-3 or TRBV12-4 and TRBJ2-1; TRBD2 might be the D (5 bases). The CDR3 totals 12 residues. The CDR3 is CASSFYGHPGIF. Written as DNA, the CDR3 is TGTGCCAGCAGTTTTTATGGGCACCCGGGGATCTTC.

The rearrangement uses TRBV3-1 (or the pseudogene TRBV3-2) and TRBJ2-7, with D maybe TRBD2 (5 bases). The length of the CDR3 is 14 residues. Trimming took 0 bases from V and 3 from J, leaving 9 bases between them. The germline V gene has CDR1 LGHDT and CDR2 YNNKEL (reference sequence). The CDR3 bases are TGTGCCAGCAGCCAAGAGTGGAGGAACTACGAGCAGTACTTC. This sequence encodes CASSQEWRNYEQYF.

This clone was seen a single time. This chain connects TRBV19 to TRBJ1-5, with D possibly matching TRBD1 (5 bases). This CDR3 region has 14 residues. Germline V gene lookup returns CDR1 LNHDA and CDR2 SQIVND (reference sequence). V lost 6 bases and J lost 4, with 13 bases in between. CDR3 in amino acids: CASRPGTANQPQHF. DNA of the CDR3: TGTGCCAGTAGACCCGGGACGGCTAATCAGCCCCAGCATTTT.

The rearrangement joins TRBV29-1 to TRBJ2-2; 8 positions match TRBD1. V lost 7 bases, J lost 0 bases, and 7 bases stayed unmatched. CDR1 is SQVTM and CDR2 is ANQGSEA in the germline V gene. There are 15 residues in the CDR3. The CDR3 region has the DNA TGCAGCGCTTCGACAGGGGCTTCGAACACCGGGGAGCTGTTTTTT. Residues: CSASTGASNTGELFF.